What follows describes a single T cell receptor beta chain. The entry originates in a study of blood T cell repertoires in COVID-19. Turning to the study itself: Whether acute or convalescent, the COVID-19 samples came from the United States, Italy and Spain.

Authors' processing steps: Estimated nucleated cell counts came from reference gene primer amplification. Here immunoSEQ multiplex PCR was the method, and the copy in TCRdb shows in-frame clones only, minus some. The V and J calls and clone size were taken over from that table, and D and trimming were inferred from the DNA. This sample has about 190,000 clones, with less than 85% found just once. In germline, CDR1 is MDHEN, CDR2 SYDVKM. After removal of 6 bases from V and 2 bases from J, the junction contained 8 bases not matched to a gene. CDR3 size: 15 residues. Input material: peripheral blood. The TCR sequence derives from a woman in her fifties or sixties with acute or convalescent COVID-19. J is TRBJ2-3 and V is TRBV28; 7 positions agree with TRBD2. CDR3 bases: TGTGCCAGCAGCTTACGGGGGGAATTCACAGATACGCAGTATTTT. Protein product: CASSLRGEFTDTQYF. The full variable domain, in which reference TRBV28 and TRBJ2-3 provide the parts outside the CDR3, is DVKVTQSSRYLVKRTGEKVFLECVQDMDHENMFWYRQDPGLGLRLIYFSYDVKMKEKGDIPEGYSVSREKKERFSLILESASTNQTSMYLCASSLRGEFTDTQYFGPGTRLTVL.